The next 19 T cell receptor beta chains were all read from a single sample in a study of cytomegalovirus exposure and HLA in healthy donors. PCR was performed using 60 Vbeta and 13 Jbeta primers. TCRdb's copy holds only in-frame clones and misses some; the assay was immunoSEQ multiplex PCR. The sample consists of about 170,000 clones, 80% of them appearing once. Sequencing was done on a sample of PBMCs. All receptors derive from a male donor in good health and CMV-seronegative.

The chain is built from TRBV2 and TRBJ2-7, with 7 bases that match TRBD1. The CDR3 length is 14 residues. The trim removed 8 bases at V and 1 base at J, leaving 8 bases unmatched. Per the germline V gene, CDR1 is SNHLY and CDR2 is FYNNEI. In DNA, the CDR3 is TGTGCCAGCCGTCGACAGGGTGGGTCCTACGAGCAGTACTTC. Its translation: CASRRQGGSYEQYF.

For the CDR3, the DNA is TGTGCCATCAGTGAGTCGGAACAGGGGGTGTATGCTTTCTTT. Its protein is CAISESEQGVYAFF. The chain has TRBV10-3 and TRBJ1-1, with 8 bases lining up with TRBD1. This CDR3 is built from 14 residues. Germline V gene sequence: CDR1 ENHRY, CDR2 SYGVKD. V was clipped by 0 bases and J by 11 bases; unmatched bases: 8.

The chain has TRBV30 and TRBJ1-3; D call uncertain. V lost 2 bases, J lost 0 bases, and 14 bases lay in between. Germline loops: CDR1 GTSNPN, CDR2 SVGIG (reference sequence). CDR3 size: 16 residues. CDR3 nucleotide sequence: TGTGCCTGGAGTCCCCCGTACGGTAGCTCTGGAAACACCATATATTTT. Translation gives CAWSPPYGSSGNTIYF.

To note about this clone: Germline is not matched at one junction end, which may reflect a read error. The genes are TRBV6-5 and TRBJ1-4; no clear D. The germline V gene has CDR1 MNHEY and CDR2 SVGAGI. The CDR3 consists of 15 residues. Here the CDR3 reads CASSLILATSEKLFF. CDR3 sequence (DNA): TGTGCCAGCAGCCTAATCCTAGCAACTAGTGAAAAACTGTTTTTT.

The rearrangement uses TRBV12-1 and TRBJ2-1; TRBD1 was called by the table and not checked on the DNA. TRBV12-1 represents a pseudogene. The CDR3 has 16 residues. Here the CDR3 reads CASSPCDRFSYNEQFF. CDR3 coding DNA: TGTGCCAGCAGCCCGTGCGACAGATTCTCCTACAATGAGCAGTTCTTC.

CDR3 residues: CASSTTTSVKQFF. Written as DNA, the CDR3 is TGTGCCAGTAGTACCACGACTAGCGTAAAGCAGTTCTTC. The gene calls are TRBV19 and TRBJ2-1, with TRBD2 identical over 8 bases. Trimming at V came to 4 bases and at J to 11 bases, leaving 7 bases not matched to a gene. The germline V gene encodes CDR1 LNHDA and CDR2 SQIVND (reference sequence). This CDR3 contains 13 residues.

This chain links TRBV5-1 with TRBJ2-5; D is undetermined. The CDR3 contains 13 residues. Germline V gene lookup returns CDR1 SGHRS and CDR2 YFSETQ. V dropped 2 bases and J dropped 4 bases, with 9 bases sitting between them. Here the CDR3 DNA reads TGCGCCAGCAGCTTAAAGCCGCGAGAGACCCAGTACTTC. Its translation is CASSLKPRETQYF.

The V gene is TRBV4-1, the J gene TRBJ2-1; D is perhaps TRBD1 (6 bases). Germline V gene data show CDR1 as MGHRA and CDR2 as YSYEKL. The CDR3 consists of 13 residues. With 3 bases removed from V and 10 bases from J, the gap between germline ends came to 13 bases. The CDR3 spells CASSQYRDREQFF. For the CDR3, the DNA is TGCGCCAGCAGCCAGTACAGGGATCGCGAGCAGTTCTTC.

This chain connects TRBV7-9 to TRBJ1-4, with D possibly matching TRBD1 (5 bases). The ends were cut back, 8 bases at V and 8 bases at J, with 18 bases in the middle. The CDR3 sequence is 14 residues long. Looked up from germline, CDR1 is SEHNR and CDR2 is FQNEAQ (reference sequence). The CDR3 loop reads CASQGVERKEKLFF. The CDR3 DNA follows: TGTGCCAGCCAAGGGGTGGAGAGGAAGGAAAAACTGTTTTTT.

The V call is TRBV4-3, the J call TRBJ2-1; 11 bases are a match to TRBD2. CDR1 is LGHNA and CDR2 is YSLEER in the germline V gene. J was trimmed by 0 bases and V by 1 base; bases with no gene match: 8. The CDR3 runs to 19 residues. CDR3 nucleotides: TGCGCCAGCAGCCAAGGCTCTAGCGGGGGGCTTAGCTCCTACAATGAGCAGTTCTTC. Amino acids: CASSQGSSGGLSSYNEQFF.

V and J are TRBV4-3 and TRBJ2-2, with D tentatively TRBD1 (5 bases). The germline V gene has CDR1 LGHNA and CDR2 YSLEER. CDR3 length: 16 residues. Trimming left V 1 base short and J 3 bases short, with 12 bases between. As DNA, the CDR3 is TGCGCCAGCAGCCAAGTTGGCAGGGATTACACCGGGGAGCTGTTTTTT. It encodes CASSQVGRDYTGELFF.

J is TRBJ1-5 and V is TRBV5-1; D possibly corresponds to TRBD1 (6 bases). The CDR3 runs to 14 residues. The ends were cut back, 4 bases at V and 3 bases at J, with 11 bases in the middle. The germline CDR1 and CDR2 sequences are SGHRS and YFSETQ. The CDR3 bases are TGCGCCAGCAGCGCCGGACAGCCCAATCAGCCCCAGCATTTT. It is translated as CASSAGQPNQPQHF.

This clone occurred once. The V gene is TRBV19, the J gene TRBJ1-6, with 9 bases aligning to TRBD1. Trimming cost V 6 bases and J 9 bases; bases outside gene matches: 6. Germline V CDR1 and CDR2: LNHDA, SQIVND (reference sequence). The CDR3 length is 14 residues. DNA of the CDR3: TGTGCCAGTAGGCCGGGACAGGGTCGTTCACCCCTCCACTTT. This translates into CASRPGQGRSPLHF.

For the CDR3, the DNA is TGTGCCAGCAGGGCCGATCGCTCTGGGGCCAACGTCCTGACTTTC. As protein: CASRADRSGANVLTF. The rearrangement joins TRBV7-9 to TRBJ2-6; D gene unclear. Trimming pared 6 bases from V and 0 bases from J, leaving 9 bases between. The CDR3 has 15 residues. Germline V gives CDR1 SEHNR, CDR2 FQNEAQ (reference sequence).

V is TRBV4-1 and J is TRBJ2-5, with D perhaps matching TRBD2 (6 bases). With 5 bases removed from V and 5 bases from J, the gap between germline ends came to 24 bases. Germline CDR1 reads MGHRA; CDR2 reads YSYEKL. The CDR3 runs 17 residues. CDR3 bases: TGCGCCAGCAGCGGGACTGCAACGATCAGCACTGGCGAGACCCAGTACTTC. Protein sequence: CASSGTATISTGETQYF.

The chain couples TRBV6-1 to TRBJ1-1; a possible D gene is TRBD1 (6 bases). Germline CDR1 is MNHNS and CDR2 is SASEGT. CDR3 size: 14 residues. The V gene lost 7 bases and the J gene lost 8 bases, with 20 bases spanning the gap. CDR3 region: CASILRQAGKEAFF. CDR3 bases: TGTGCCAGCATCTTACGACAGGCAGGGAAAGAAGCTTTCTTT.

The chain is built from TRBV7-2 and TRBJ2-5, with 10 bases aligning to TRBD2. The end of the DNA fits TRBJ2-7 better, so the J call may be wrong. CDR3 size: 17 residues. The germline gives CDR1 SGHTA, CDR2 FQGNSA. The CDR3 region is CASSLGDSSGGYYEQYF. The CDR3, as DNA: TGTGCCAGCAGCTTAGGGGATTCTAGCGGGGGTTACTACGAGCAGTACTTC.

This clone appeared once. The chain is built from TRBV14 and TRBJ1-2; TRBD1 is a possible D gene (6 bases). CDR3 length equals 15 residues. The V gene's germline CDR1 is SGHDN and CDR2 FVKESK. The V gene lost 0 bases and the J gene lost 4 bases, with 12 bases spanning the gap. The CDR3 DNA is TGTGCCAGCAGCCAAGATGCGGGGGCCTCCTATGGCTACACCTTC. This gives the protein CASSQDAGASYGYTF.

There are a few counts of this clone. The J gene is TRBJ2-1, the V gene TRBV5-1; 10 bases line up with TRBD1. V shed 4 bases, J shed 6 bases, and the junction held 7 bases outside the gene matches. The germline V gene encodes CDR1 SGHRS and CDR2 YFSETQ. CDR3 length: 15 amino acids. This chain's CDR3 is CASSTTRTGGNEQFF. CDR3 nucleotides: TGCGCCAGCAGCACGACCAGGACAGGGGGCAATGAGCAGTTCTTC. The full variable domain, in which reference TRBV5-1 and TRBJ2-1 provide the parts outside the CDR3, is KAGVTQTPRYLIKTRGQQVTLSCSPISGHRSVSWYQQTPGQGLQFLFEYFSETQRNKGNFPGRFSGRQFSNSRSEMNVSTLELGDSALYLCASSTTRTGGNEQFFGPGTRLTVL.